The clone carrying this TCR beta chain showed up just a few times. The target antigen is unknown. The sample belongs to a study of T cell repertoires in cytomegalovirus infection. Study context: Public TCR beta signatures indicated both CMV infection and matching HLA type. Findings and caveats of the study: Totalled public TCR beta family frequency picked out people who carried CMV plus the relevant HLA. Clonotypes of TCR beta that were HLA-C-restricted and CMV-specific dominated the ex vivo response.

Per germline, CDR1 SEHNR and CDR2 FQNEAQ (reference sequence). Trimming removed 5 bases from V and 3 bases from J, with 4 bases in between. CDR3 size: 12 residues. TCRdb reprocessed the reads via MiXCR and lists one record per CDR3 protein. The repertoire holds under 600,000 distinct CDR3 sequences, with about 15% as singletons. The sequenced sample consisted of CD8+ T cells from PBMCs. The chain recombines TRBV7-9 with TRBJ1-4; D uncertain. This clonotype was obtained from a human donor in good health (CMV status not recorded). Some clones in this sample may be carry-over from other donors' samples. CDR3 DNA sequence: TGTGCCAGCAGCCAGCCTAATGAAAAACTGTTTTTT. The encoded protein is CASSQPNEKLFF.